The 22 T cell receptor beta chains reported below all come from one sample, sequenced in a study of T-cell memory formation after mild COVID-19. TCRdb redid the calling of the 5' RACE reads with MiXCR, one entry per CDR3 protein. Of roughly 450,000 distinct CDR3 sequences listed, 15% to 20% are singletons. Sequencing was performed on PBMCs or a T cell subset sorted from them (not recorded which). These receptors were taken from an adult woman who had mild COVID-19 (a few samples of this study predate the infection). Cell type and time point are not known.

J is TRBJ2-2 and V is TRBV29-1; possible D gene TRBD2, 5 bases. V shed 5 bases and J shed 3 bases, with 16 bases lying between them. The CDR3 has 15 residues. In germline, CDR1 is SQVTM, CDR2 ANQGSEA. CDR3 protein: CSVMDSRAYTGELFF. CDR3 sequence (DNA): TGCAGCGTTATGGACTCCCGCGCATACACCGGGGAGCTGTTTTTT.

This clonotype has only one observation. The rearrangement links TRBV10-2 to TRBJ2-2; 8 positions agree with TRBD1. Germline CDR1 reads WSHSY; CDR2 reads SAAADI. The ends lost 6 bases at V and 5 bases at J; junction bases unmatched: 5. The CDR3 length is 14 residues. This CDR3 reads CASSGQGRTGELFF. The CDR3 bases are TGCGCCAGCAGCGGACAGGGTCGGACCGGGGAGCTGTTTTTT.

The chain combines TRBV7-9 with TRBJ1-2; TRBD1 agrees at 9 bases. Trimming at V came to 2 bases and at J to 5 bases, leaving 15 bases not matched to a gene. Germline V gene lookup returns CDR1 SEHNR and CDR2 FQNEAQ (reference sequence). The CDR3 has 18 amino acids. The CDR3 DNA reads TGTGCCAGCAGCTTACAGGAACCGATAGAGGACAGGGGTTATGGCTACACCTTC. This codes for CASSLQEPIEDRGYGYTF.

This clonotype showed up just a few times. The gene calls are TRBV27 and TRBJ2-5; either TRBD1 or TRBD2 may fit D (6 bases each). The CDR3 loop spans 14 amino acids. V lost 7 bases and J lost 3, with 15 bases in between. Germline CDR1 is MNHEY and CDR2 is SMNVEV (reference sequence). The CDR3 loop is CASTTRGRKETQYF. Written as DNA, the CDR3 is TGTGCCAGCACCACTCGGGGGCGGAAAGAGACCCAGTACTTC.

The chain is built from TRBV12-3 or TRBV12-4 and TRBJ2-3, with 10 bases fitting TRBD2. After removal of 5 bases from V and 2 bases from J, the junction contained 7 bases not matched to a gene. This CDR3 is 16 amino acids long. The CDR3 is CASSLLGTSATDTQYF. The CDR3 coding sequence is TGTGCCAGCAGTCTGTTAGGGACTAGCGCCACAGATACGCAGTATTTT.

J is TRBJ1-2 and V is TRBV20-1; D might be TRBD1 (5 bases). This CDR3 contains 15 residues. The germline CDR1 and CDR2 sequences are DFQATT and SNEGSKA (reference sequence). Trimming left V 5 bases short and J 2 bases short, with 18 bases between. The CDR3 here is CSASNPGRPNYGYTF. CDR3 nucleotide sequence: TGCAGTGCTTCAAACCCGGGACGGCCCAACTATGGCTACACCTTC.

The sample holds a few counts of this clonotype. This chain joins TRBV7-9 and TRBJ2-3; 7 bases are shared with TRBD2. Germline trimming cut 1 base from V and 9 bases from J; bases unmatched to any gene: 7. This CDR3 is 14 amino acids long. The germline V gene has CDR1 SEHNR and CDR2 FQNEAQ (reference sequence). CDR3 DNA: TGTGCCAGCAGCTTAGAGCAGGGAGGGAGGACGCAGTATTTT. Its translation: CASSLEQGGRTQYF. Looking up the rest from reference TRBV7-9 and TRBJ2-3 gives the full variable domain: DTGVSQNPRHKITKRGQNVTFRCDPISEHNRLYWYRQTLGQGPEFLTYFQNEAQLEKSRLLSDRFSAERPKGSFSTLEIQRTEQGDSAMYLCASSLEQGGRTQYFGPGTRLTVL.

The V gene is TRBV27, the J gene TRBJ2-1, with 7 bases aligning to TRBD2. The CDR3 contains 17 residues. With 5 bases clipped from V and 6 bases from J, the junction kept 16 bases outside the gene matches. Germline V gives CDR1 MNHEY, CDR2 SMNVEV (reference sequence). CDR3: CASSATPLAVQSNEQFF. The CDR3 DNA is TGTGCCAGCAGTGCAACCCCTCTAGCGGTTCAAAGCAATGAGCAGTTCTTC.

The chain is built from TRBV7-9 and TRBJ1-2, with a weak D call TRBD1 (5 bases). The CDR3 runs 13 residues. The V and J ends lost 0 bases and 7 bases respectively, with 9 bases between them. CDR1 and CDR2 from the germline V gene are SEHNR and FQNEAQ (reference sequence). In DNA form, the CDR3 reads TGTGCCAGCAGCTTAGCCAGGGCTCTTGGCTACACCTTC. It codes for CASSLARALGYTF.

The V call is TRBV7-8, the J call TRBJ2-7, with D possibly being TRBD1 or TRBD2 (5 bases each). The CDR3 spans 14 residues. In germline, CDR1 is SGHVS, CDR2 FQNEAQ. Deletions cut 5 bases from V and 2 bases from J, with 13 bases between. The CDR3 sequence is CASSLREGAYEQYF. The CDR3 DNA sequence: TGTGCCAGCAGCCTTCGGGAAGGGGCCTACGAGCAGTACTTC. The whole variable domain, filled in from reference TRBV7-8 and TRBJ2-7, reads GAGVSQSPRYKVAKRGQDVALRCDPISGHVSLFWYQQALGQGPEFLTYFQNEAQLDKSGLPSDRFFAERPEGSVSTLKIQRTQQEDSAVYLCASSLREGAYEQYFGPGTRLTVT.

This clonotype was observed a handful of times. The V and J genes are TRBV9 and TRBJ2-1; 13 bases align to TRBD2. The CDR3 is made up of 15 amino acids. CDR1 and CDR2 from the germline V gene are SGDLS and YYNGEE. J was trimmed by 8 bases and V by 4 bases; bases with no gene match: 6. For the CDR3, the DNA is TGTGCCAGCAGCCCCGGACTAGCGGGAGCTTATGAGCAGTTCTTC. Translated, it gives CASSPGLAGAYEQFF.

Ten or more counts support this clonotype. The chain has TRBV7-2 and TRBJ1-1, with 8 bases lining up with TRBD1. CDR3 length: 13 amino acids. CDR1 is SGHTA, CDR2 FQGNSA, per germline. Trimming at V came to 5 bases and at J to 5 bases, leaving 4 bases not matched to a gene. Here the CDR3 DNA reads TGTGCCAGCAGCCCAGGGGGCGCGACTGAAGCTTTCTTT. It encodes CASSPGGATEAFF.

The rearrangement uses TRBV30 and TRBJ1-5; no clear D gene. The CDR3 totals 13 residues. V was shortened by 1 base and J by 7 bases, with 11 bases between the two germline ends. From germline, CDR1 is GTSNPN and CDR2 SVGIG (reference sequence). CDR3 sequence (DNA): TGTGCCTGGAGTGCGGGAATACAGCAGCCCCAGCATTTT. This codes for CAWSAGIQQPQHF.

J is TRBJ2-5 and V is TRBV12-3 or TRBV12-4; TRBD1 matches at 8 bases. CDR3 length: 14 residues. The J segment lost 9 bases and the V segment lost 2 bases, leaving 8 bases of the junction unmatched. The CDR3: CASSLFLQQGAQYF. The CDR3, as DNA: TGTGCCAGCAGTTTATTTCTTCAACAGGGGGCCCAGTACTTC.

This clonotype was seen only a few times. The gene calls are TRBV18 and TRBJ2-1; 11 nucleotides line up with TRBD2. Trimming took 0 bases from V and 8 from J; bases not matched to a gene: 6. CDR1 is KGHSH, CDR2 LQKENI, per germline. The CDR3 covers 16 residues. In DNA form, the CDR3 reads TGTGCCAGCTCACCACCGGGACTAGCGGACAGCTATGAGCAGTTCTTC. Translating gives CASSPPGLADSYEQFF. The whole variable domain, filled in from reference TRBV18 and TRBJ2-1, reads NAGVMQNPRHLVRRRGQEARLRCSPMKGHSHVYWYRQLPEEGLKFMVYLQKENIIDESGMPKERFSAEFPKEGPSILRIQQVVRGDSAAYFCASSPPGLADSYEQFFGPGTRLTVL.

There are a few counts of this clonotype. CDR3 loop: CAIMGTNYNEQFF. CDR3 sequence (DNA): TGTGCCATCATGGGGACCAACTACAATGAGCAGTTCTTC. The chain links TRBV10-3 to TRBJ2-1; D is possibly TRBD1 or TRBD2 (5 bases each). V dropped 7 bases and J dropped 3 bases, with 10 bases sitting between them. The CDR3 has 13 residues. Per the germline V gene, CDR1 is ENHRY and CDR2 is SYGVKD.

J is TRBJ2-1 and V is TRBV5-6, with TRBD1 matching over 7 bases. After removal of 6 bases from V and 5 bases from J, the junction contained 2 bases not matched to a gene. CDR1 is SGHDT and CDR2 is YYEEEE in the germline V gene. CDR3 length: 12 amino acids. The CDR3 region is CASKGQNNEQFF. CDR3 nucleotide sequence: TGTGCCAGCAAGGGACAGAACAATGAGCAGTTCTTC.

This clonotype was seen a handful of times. The chain uses TRBV4-1 and TRBJ1-3, with TRBD1 as a possible D gene (5 bases). The germline CDR1 and CDR2 sequences are MGHRA and YSYEKL. Between the trimmed V and J ends, which lost 2 bases and 0 bases, there was a span of 14 bases. This CDR3 is 17 amino acids long. CDR3 sequence: CASSQSGPSGSGNTIYF. CDR3 nucleotide sequence: TGCGCCAGCAGCCAATCGGGGCCGTCCGGCTCTGGAAACACCATATATTTT.

The sample holds a few counts of this clonotype. This chain connects TRBV25-1 to TRBJ1-2; D perhaps matches TRBD1 (5 bases). The germline gives CDR1 MGHDK, CDR2 SYGVNS. Between the trimmed V and J ends, which lost 1 base and 4 bases, there was a span of 16 bases. The CDR3 has 16 residues. The CDR3 DNA sequence: TGTGCCAGCAGTGAATGGGAGAGGGACGGACCCTATGGCTACACCTTC. Its translation is CASSEWERDGPYGYTF.

This clonotype has just a few counts. The chain links TRBV4-1 to TRBJ1-2; D is perhaps TRBD1 (6 bases). Trimming took 1 base from V and 4 from J, leaving 13 bases between them. CDR1 and CDR2 (germline): MGHRA, YSYEKL. CDR3 length: 15 amino acids. The chain's CDR3 is CASSQGGGIGYGYTF. The CDR3 bases are TGCGCCAGCAGCCAAGGGGGGGGCATAGGCTATGGCTACACCTTC.

J is TRBJ1-1 and V is TRBV19; D is ambiguous. V was clipped by 1 base and J by 1 base, with 7 bases between them. Per germline, CDR1 LNHDA and CDR2 SQIVND (reference sequence). This CDR3 is built from 14 residues. The CDR3 DNA is TGTGCCAGTAGTATAGGGCAAGGGAACACTGAAGCTTTCTTT. Encoded protein: CASSIGQGNTEAFF.

This clonotype was detected many times. This chain joins TRBV6-1 and TRBJ2-1, with TRBD1 as a possible D gene (5 bases). Germline V gives CDR1 MNHNS, CDR2 SASEGT. The CDR3 sequence is 13 residues long. Trimming cost V 6 bases and J 7 bases, with 13 bases left between them. CDR3 in DNA: TGTGCCAGCAGCTATGTAGGGGAAAATGAGCAGTTCTTC. Translated: CASSYVGENEQFF.